This T cell receptor (beta chain) appears in the sequencing data of a study of T-cell reconstitution after alpha-beta-depleted transplantation in children. General observations from the study: By one year post-transplant, T-cell counts and diversity largely arose from T cells that were newly produced. The study reportedly traced alpha-beta T cells about two months after transplant to several hundred expanded graft clones.

About this clonotype itself: The antigen remains unidentified.

Per germline, CDR1 SGDLS and CDR2 YYNGEE. The CDR3 runs 16 residues. V shed 0 bases, J shed 1 base, and the junction held 2 bases outside the gene matches. Library preparation (for TCRbeta) was performed with unique molecular identifiers. TCRdb analysed the PCR reads with MiXCR anew, one entry per CDR3 protein. Among a few hundred thousand distinct CDR3 sequences, more than 20% were seen once, and the ten largest hold approximately 39%. The specimen was PBMCs, collected before TCRalphabeta/CD19-depleted stem cell transplant. The rearrangement links TRBV9 to TRBJ2-2; TRBD2 matches at 8 bases. The TCR sequence derives from a boy under two years old with Wiskott-Aldrich syndrome, due to receive a stem cell transplant. CDR3 sequence (DNA): TGTGCCAGCAGCGTAGGAGCGGGAGTGAACACCGGGGAGCTGTTTTTT. Translating it yields CASSVGAGVNTGELFF. The full variable domain, with the rest looked up from reference TRBV9 and TRBJ2-2, is DSGVTQTPKHLITATGQRVTLRCSPRSGDLSVYWYQQSLDQGLQFLIQYYNGEERAKGNILERFSAQQFPDLHSELNLSSLELGDSALYFCASSVGAGVNTGELFFGEGSRLTVL.